This entry concerns a single T cell receptor (beta chain). Authors' processing steps: Reference gene primer amplification yielded estimated nucleated cell counts. Measured with immunoSEQ multiplex PCR; TCRdb has only the in-frame clones, and not every one. V, J and clone size are those of that table, while D and trimming were read from the DNA. The data hold some 300,000 clones, with approximately 88% observed a single time. The V gene lost 4 bases and the J gene lost 2 bases, with 12 bases spanning the gap. The CDR3 has 14 amino acids. Germline V lookup: CDR1 SGHTA, CDR2 FQGNSA. The sample comes from a study of blood T cell repertoires in COVID-19. Study-level background: Both acute and convalescent COVID-19 samples were obtained from the United States, Italy and Spain. The cDNA or gDNA used as material had been derived from T cells, B-cell-depleted T cells, or PBMCs.

This sequence was found in a woman under 40 who had recovered from COVID-19. The V gene is TRBV7-2, the J gene TRBJ2-7; D perhaps matches TRBD2 (6 bases). The source material was peripheral blood. The DNA of the CDR3 is TGTGCCAGCAGCTCGCGGGGCTGGCCCTACGAGCAGTACTTC. The encoded protein is CASSSRGWPYEQYF.